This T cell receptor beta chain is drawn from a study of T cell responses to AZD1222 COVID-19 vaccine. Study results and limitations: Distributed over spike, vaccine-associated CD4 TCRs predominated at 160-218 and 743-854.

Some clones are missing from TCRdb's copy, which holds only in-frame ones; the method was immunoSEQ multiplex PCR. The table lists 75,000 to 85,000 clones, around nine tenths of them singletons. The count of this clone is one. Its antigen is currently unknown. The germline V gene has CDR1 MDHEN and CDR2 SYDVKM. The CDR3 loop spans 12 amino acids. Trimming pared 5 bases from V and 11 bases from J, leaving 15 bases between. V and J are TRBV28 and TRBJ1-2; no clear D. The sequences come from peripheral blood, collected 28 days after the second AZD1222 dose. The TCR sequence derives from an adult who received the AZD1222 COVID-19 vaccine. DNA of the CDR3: TGTGCCAGCAGTCCGCCGGGGTTTCGATACACCTTC. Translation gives CASSPPGFRYTF.